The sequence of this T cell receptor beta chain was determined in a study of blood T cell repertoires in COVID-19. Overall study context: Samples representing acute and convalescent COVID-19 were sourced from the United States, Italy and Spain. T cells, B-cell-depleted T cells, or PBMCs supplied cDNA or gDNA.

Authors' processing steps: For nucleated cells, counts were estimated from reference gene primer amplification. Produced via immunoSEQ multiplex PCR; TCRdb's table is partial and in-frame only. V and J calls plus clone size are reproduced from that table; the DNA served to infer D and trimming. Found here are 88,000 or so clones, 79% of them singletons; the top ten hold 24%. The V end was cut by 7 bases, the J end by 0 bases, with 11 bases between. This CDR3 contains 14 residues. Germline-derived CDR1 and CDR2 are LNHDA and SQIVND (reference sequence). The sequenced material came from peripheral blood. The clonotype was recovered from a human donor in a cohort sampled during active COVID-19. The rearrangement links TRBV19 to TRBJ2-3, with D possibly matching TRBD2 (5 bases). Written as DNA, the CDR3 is TGTGCCAGTACCGAAGGACTCAGCACAGATACGCAGTATTTT. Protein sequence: CASTEGLSTDTQYF.